Shown below are 9 T cell receptor beta chains from a single sample sequenced in a study of a mutant IDH1 vaccine in newly diagnosed glioma. Which antigens these TCRs recognize remains unknown. This sample's time point: week 11, during vaccination. It was 300 ug of mutant IDH1 20-mer peptide that made up each vaccine dose, given with topical imiquimod. The repertoire was sequenced with immunoSEQ multiplex PCR; TCRdb's copy has only in-frame clones and lacks some. The sample holds around 27,000 clones, about 78% seen once. The sequences come from PBMCs, collected from a glioma patient whose treatment included an IDH1 peptide vaccine. These receptors were taken from a young woman with glioma.

The genes are TRBV5-1 and TRBJ1-3; D is perhaps TRBD1 (6 bases). Trimming took off 1 base at V and 0 bases at J, with 11 bases between the two ends. Germline V gene lookup returns CDR1 SGHRS and CDR2 YFSETQ. This CDR3 contains 16 residues. In DNA, the CDR3 is TGCGCCAGCAGCTTGCGAGGGGGTGACTCTGGAAACACCATATATTTT. It codes for CASSLRGGDSGNTIYF.

The V gene is TRBV6-5, the J gene TRBJ2-7; 11 bases match TRBD2. J gave up 6 bases and V 2 bases, and 3 bases lay outside the gene matches. The CDR3 has 14 amino acids. Germline V gene sequence: CDR1 MNHEY, CDR2 SVGAGI. CDR3 amino acids: CASSYKGLAGEQYF. The CDR3 region has the DNA TGTGCCAGCAGTTACAAAGGACTAGCGGGCGAGCAGTACTTC.

This clone was seen only once. The chain recombines TRBV2 with TRBJ1-2; 12 bases align to TRBD1. V lost 7 bases to trimming and J lost 4 bases; unmatched junction nucleotides: 10. The V gene's germline CDR1 is SNHLY and CDR2 FYNNEI. The CDR3 totals 16 residues. CDR3 DNA: TGTGCCAGCACCCCCCCCGGGACAGGGGGCGGCTATGGCTACACCTTC. Amino acid sequence: CASTPPGTGGGYGYTF.

The rearrangement links TRBV5-6 to TRBJ2-7; D unresolved. The CDR3 is made up of 15 amino acids. Trimming took 0 bases from V and 0 from J, leaving 10 bases between them. Germline CDR1 reads SGHDT; CDR2 reads YYEEEE. The CDR3 region is CASSLATASSYEQYF. DNA of the CDR3: TGTGCCAGCAGCTTGGCCACAGCTAGCTCCTACGAGCAGTACTTC.

The rearrangement uses TRBV30 and TRBJ2-5; 9 positions agree with TRBD2. CDR1 is GTSNPN and CDR2 is SVGIG in the germline V gene (reference sequence). CDR3 length equals 15 residues. With V trimmed by 2 bases and J by 2 bases, 6 bases remained unmatched. The CDR3 reads CAWSTYSGGQETQYF. As DNA, the CDR3 is TGTGCCTGGAGTACCTATAGCGGGGGACAAGAGACCCAGTACTTC.

The chain combines TRBV19 with TRBJ2-1; weak D call: TRBD1 (6 bases). The CDR3 consists of 14 residues. Germline V gene lookup returns CDR1 LNHDA and CDR2 SQIVND (reference sequence). With 3 bases removed from V and 7 bases from J, the gap between germline ends came to 13 bases. CDR3 bases: TGTGCCAGTAGTATGAGTTTCAGGGGTAATGAGCAGTTCTTC. Protein sequence: CASSMSFRGNEQFF.

The J gene is TRBJ1-5, the V gene TRBV11-2, with D possibly matching TRBD1 (6 bases). The CDR3 runs to 12 residues. Trimming removed 3 bases at V and 6 bases at J, with 6 bases between. The germline V gene has CDR1 SGHAT and CDR2 FQNNGV. Here the CDR3 reads CASSFRGQPQHF. DNA for the CDR3: TGTGCCAGCAGCTTCAGGGGTCAGCCCCAGCATTTT. The whole variable domain, remainder taken from reference TRBV11-2 and TRBJ1-5, is EAGVAQSPRYKIIEKRQSVAFWCNPISGHATLYWYQQILGQGPKLLIQFQNNGVVDDSQLPKDRFSAERLKGVDSTLKIQPAKLEDSAVYLCASSFRGQPQHFGDGTRLSIL.

V is TRBV5-1 and J is TRBJ2-1, with 8 bases fitting TRBD1. V was clipped by 0 bases and J by 0 bases; unmatched bases: 8. CDR1 and CDR2 (germline): SGHRS, YFSETQ. CDR3 size: 18 residues. DNA for the CDR3: TGCGCCAGCAGCTTGGGGACAGGGATCTCAAGCTCCTACAATGAGCAGTTCTTC. Translating it yields CASSLGTGISSSYNEQFF.

This clone was detected once. The chain has TRBV6-1 and TRBJ2-4; the D call may be TRBD1 or TRBD2 (5 bases each). Germline V CDR1 and CDR2: MNHNS, SASEGT. The V gene lost 1 base and the J gene lost 1 base, with 14 bases spanning the gap. The CDR3 has 17 amino acids. The CDR3 protein is CASSEGDPGLAKNIQYF. The CDR3 region has the DNA TGTGCCAGCAGTGAAGGTGATCCGGGGCTCGCCAAAAACATTCAGTACTTC.